The 21 T cell receptor beta chains below come from one sample, sequenced in a study of blood T cell repertoires in COVID-19. TCRdb's table, derived via immunoSEQ multiplex PCR, lists solely in-frame clones and lacks some. The top ten clones hold approximately 13% of a sample with some 150,000 clones, 70% to 90% of them seen once. Sequenced sample: peripheral blood. These receptors were obtained from a man in his sixties with active or convalescent COVID-19.

The CDR3 loop is CASSPRGIGELFF. CDR3 nucleotides: TGTGCCAGCAGCCCGCGGGGGATCGGGGAGCTGTTTTTT. V usage is TRBV7-9 and J usage is TRBJ2-2; 7 nucleotides line up with TRBD2. Germline lookup yields CDR1 SEHNR and CDR2 FQNEAQ (reference sequence). The V gene end was trimmed by 5 bases and the J gene end by 7 bases; junction bases not matched to a gene: 4. CDR3 length: 13 residues.

Many counts were recorded for this clone. The DNA for the CDR3 is TGTGCCAGCAGCCGGGACATAACCTACGAGCAGTACTTC. It specifies CASSRDITYEQYF. The chain employs TRBV3-1 (or the pseudogene TRBV3-2) and TRBJ2-7; D is possibly TRBD1 (6 bases). Germline CDR1 LGHDT, CDR2 YNNKEL (reference sequence). The CDR3 has 13 amino acids. V shed 4 bases and J shed 2 bases, with 9 bases lying between them.

This chain joins TRBV9 and TRBJ2-3; D might be TRBD2 (5 bases). The CDR3 runs to 16 residues. Trimming removed 4 bases from V and 2 bases from J, with 17 bases in between. Germline CDR1 is SGDLS and CDR2 is YYNGEE. The CDR3 DNA is TGTGCCAGCAGCCCCTCGGGGTCTGCACCCACAGATACGCAGTATTTT. This codes for CASSPSGSAPTDTQYF. Full variable domain (remainder filled in from reference TRBV9 and TRBJ2-3): DSGVTQTPKHLITATGQRVTLRCSPRSGDLSVYWYQQSLDQGLQFLIQYYNGEERAKGNILERFSAQQFPDLHSELNLSSLELGDSALYFCASSPSGSAPTDTQYFGPGTRLTVL.

The chain employs TRBV5-1 and TRBJ1-1, with 7 bases that match TRBD1. The CDR3 runs to 15 residues. Germline V CDR1 and CDR2: SGHRS, YFSETQ. The V gene end was trimmed by 4 bases and the J gene end by 3 bases; junction bases not matched to a gene: 9. CDR3 residues: CASSLGGQVYTEAFF. The DNA for the CDR3 is TGCGCCAGCAGCCTAGGCGGACAGGTCTACACTGAAGCTTTCTTT.

The chain has TRBV5-4 and TRBJ2-7; 10 bases align to TRBD2. This CDR3 region has 13 residues. Germline V gives CDR1 SGHNT, CDR2 YYREEE (reference sequence). After removal of 4 bases from V and 6 bases from J, the junction contained 4 bases not matched to a gene. CDR3 coding DNA: TGTGCCAGCAGCGCTAGCGGGAGAGGCGAGCAGTACTTC. This codes for CASSASGRGEQYF.

This chain links TRBV18 with TRBJ2-7; D is uncertain. The germline gives CDR1 KGHSH, CDR2 LQKENI. Trimming pared 0 bases from V and 1 base from J, leaving 4 bases between. The CDR3 totals 13 residues. In nucleotides, the CDR3 is TGTGCCAGCTCACCACCGGCTTCCTACGAGCAGTACTTC. Its protein product is CASSPPASYEQYF.

The V and J genes are TRBV5-6 and TRBJ2-2; 10 bases align to TRBD1. This CDR3 spans 14 amino acids. CDR1 SGHDT and CDR2 YYEEEE come from the germline V gene. The V and J ends lost 5 bases and 7 bases, in that order; junction bases with no gene match: 5. Here the CDR3 reads CASSSGTGVGELFF. The CDR3 nucleotides read TGTGCCAGCAGTTCCGGGACAGGGGTCGGGGAGCTGTTTTTT.

The chain employs TRBV7-8 and TRBJ2-2; 8 nucleotides agree with TRBD2. The CDR3 is made up of 15 amino acids. Losses at the gene ends were 4 bases for V and 4 bases for J; bases not matched to a gene: 5. CDR1 and CDR2 from the germline V gene are SGHVS and FQNEAQ. CDR3 in amino acids: CASSSSGSGTGELFF. The CDR3 nucleotides read TGTGCCAGCAGCTCAAGCGGGAGCGGCACCGGGGAGCTGTTTTTT.

The chain links TRBV5-1 to TRBJ2-2, with D perhaps matching TRBD1 (6 bases). V was pared by 4 bases and J by 3 bases, with 13 bases between. Per the germline V gene, CDR1 is SGHRS and CDR2 is YFSETQ. The CDR3 loop spans 15 amino acids. The CDR3 loop reads CASSTGDTYTGELFF. The CDR3 coding sequence is TGCGCCAGCAGCACCGGGGACACATACACCGGGGAGCTGTTTTTT.

This chain joins TRBV24-1 and TRBJ2-7; D remains unclear. V shed 9 bases and J shed 3 bases, with 14 bases lying between them. CDR3 length: 13 amino acids. CDR1 is KGHDR and CDR2 is SFDVKD in the germline V gene. The CDR3 nucleotides read TGTGCCACCCGTGTTGATCGGAGCTACGAGCAGTACTTC. It translates to CATRVDRSYEQYF.

The rearrangement joins TRBV18 to TRBJ2-3; TRBD1 matches 12 bases. Trimming cost V 1 base and J 13 bases; bases outside gene matches: 6. Germline CDR1 reads KGHSH; CDR2 reads LQKENI. The CDR3 extends over 14 amino acids. This CDR3 is CASSPLQGQGAKYF. The CDR3 nucleotides are TGTGCCAGCTCACCACTTCAGGGACAGGGGGCGAAGTATTTT.

The J gene is TRBJ2-3, the V gene TRBV4-3, with 10 nucleotides matching TRBD2. Germline V lookup: CDR1 LGHNA, CDR2 YSLEER. V was clipped by 1 base and J by 4 bases; unmatched bases: 2. There are 15 residues in the CDR3. DNA for the CDR3: TGCGCCAGCAGCCAAGCAGCGGGAGGGCCAGATACGCAGTATTTT. It encodes CASSQAAGGPDTQYF.

The chain links TRBV5-4 to TRBJ2-1; TRBD1 matches at 9 bases. With V trimmed by 3 bases and J by 5 bases, 6 bases remained unmatched. CDR1 and CDR2 (germline): SGHNT, YYREEE (reference sequence). The CDR3 extends over 15 amino acids. CDR3 nucleotide sequence: TGTGCCAGCAGCTCGGGACAGGGTCTTCACAATGAGCAGTTCTTC. The encoded protein is CASSSGQGLHNEQFF.

The rearrangement joins TRBV5-1 to TRBJ2-2; 11 bases agree with TRBD2. In germline, CDR1 is SGHRS, CDR2 YFSETQ. After removal of 1 base from V and 4 bases from J, the junction contained 3 bases not matched to a gene. The CDR3 is 16 residues long. The CDR3, as DNA: TGCGCCAGCAGCTTGTTGGGGACTAGCGGCACCGGGGAGCTGTTTTTT. The encoded protein is CASSLLGTSGTGELFF.

The chain carries TRBV5-6 and TRBJ1-1; D is unresolved. CDR1 is SGHDT, CDR2 YYEEEE, per germline. The CDR3 loop spans 14 amino acids. V lost 5 bases, J lost 2 bases, and 13 bases lay in between. The CDR3 DNA follows: TGTGCCAGCAGTTATGACCTAGGCAACACTGAAGCTTTCTTT. Residues: CASSYDLGNTEAFF.

The CDR3 spells CASSSTGTGARYEQYF. The CDR3 bases are TGTGCCAGCAGTTCTACCGGGACAGGGGCCAGGTACGAGCAGTACTTC. The chain couples TRBV27 to TRBJ2-7, with TRBD1 matching over 10 bases. CDR1 and CDR2 (germline): MNHEY, SMNVEV (reference sequence). V lost 4 bases to trimming and J lost 4 bases; unmatched junction nucleotides: 10. The CDR3 is 16 residues long.

The rearrangement links TRBV2 to TRBJ1-5; D perhaps matches TRBD1 (5 bases). The CDR3 loop spans 14 amino acids. V was trimmed by 4 bases and J by 3 bases, leaving 10 bases between them. Germline values: CDR1 SNHLY, CDR2 FYNNEI. The CDR3 DNA reads TGTGCCAGCAGTGCAACAGGTATCAATCAGCCCCAGCATTTT. Translation: CASSATGINQPQHF. The full variable domain, with the rest looked up from reference TRBV2 and TRBJ1-5, is EPEVTQTPSHQVTQMGQEVILRCVPISNHLYFYWYRQILGQKVEFLVSFYNNEISEKSEIFDDQFSVERPDGSNFTLKIRSTKLEDSAMYFCASSATGINQPQHFGDGTRLSIL.

This clone came up once. V usage is TRBV9 and J usage is TRBJ1-5; the D is unclear. The V end lost 4 bases, the J end lost 3 bases, and 11 bases lay between the germline ends. This CDR3 is built from 14 residues. Germline V gene sequence: CDR1 SGDLS, CDR2 YYNGEE. CDR3 amino acids: CASSPRVSNQPQHF. The DNA of the CDR3 is TGTGCCAGCAGCCCCCGGGTTTCCAATCAGCCCCAGCATTTT.

This chain uses TRBV14 with TRBJ2-5, with TRBD2 matching 8 bases. This CDR3 comprises 11 residues. V lost 10 bases and J lost 4; bases outside the gene matches: 2. Germline V lookup: CDR1 SGHDN, CDR2 FVKESK. The CDR3 bases are TGTGCCACCCTAGCGGGAGAGACCCAGTACTTC. This sequence encodes CATLAGETQYF.

V and J are TRBV7-3 and TRBJ2-5; 11 bases map to TRBD2. V shed 6 bases and J 5 bases; nucleotides not matched to a gene: 17. Looked up from germline, CDR1 is SGHTA and CDR2 is FQGTGA. The CDR3 runs to 18 residues. CDR3 nucleotides: TGTGCCAGCAGTTCAGGGGGAGATAGCGGGAGGGTCCTCGAGACCCAGTACTTC. Protein product: CASSSGGDSGRVLETQYF.

The gene calls are TRBV7-8 and TRBJ2-2; TRBD2 aligns across 13 bases. Germline V gene sequence: CDR1 SGHVS, CDR2 FQNEAQ. This CDR3 spans 17 amino acids. V shed 2 bases and J 7 bases; nucleotides not matched to a gene: 7. The CDR3 protein is CASSLPRTSGSVGELFF. The CDR3 bases are TGTGCCAGCAGCTTACCCCGGACTAGCGGGAGTGTCGGGGAGCTGTTTTTT.